The text below deals with one T cell receptor (beta chain). Its target is unknown. This specimen comes from a study of T cells after yellow fever vaccination. Germline values: CDR1 SGHKS, CDR2 YYEKEE (reference sequence). CDR3 length: 14 residues. Trimming cost V 1 base and J 8 bases, with 10 bases left between them. Whole-study findings and limits: Post-booster samples contained most primary-vaccination clones (approximately 96% CD4, approximately 88% CD8).

Template-switching 5'RACE yielded the TCR cDNA; a universal primer site and UMIs were added in the process. TCRdb redid the calling of the 5' RACE reads with MiXCR, one entry per CDR3 protein. Altogether fewer than 450,000 distinct CDR3 sequences are present, roughly 11% being singletons, with the ten largest covering roughly 18%. This TCR was sampled from a young man who received the YFV17D yellow fever vaccine. Material: PBMCs, obtained on the day of the first yellow fever vaccination. The V and J genes are TRBV5-5 and TRBJ1-6; D gene unclear. CDR3 loop: CASSLRIPDSPLHF. Here the CDR3 DNA reads TGTGCCAGCAGCTTGAGGATCCCAGATTCACCCCTCCACTTT.